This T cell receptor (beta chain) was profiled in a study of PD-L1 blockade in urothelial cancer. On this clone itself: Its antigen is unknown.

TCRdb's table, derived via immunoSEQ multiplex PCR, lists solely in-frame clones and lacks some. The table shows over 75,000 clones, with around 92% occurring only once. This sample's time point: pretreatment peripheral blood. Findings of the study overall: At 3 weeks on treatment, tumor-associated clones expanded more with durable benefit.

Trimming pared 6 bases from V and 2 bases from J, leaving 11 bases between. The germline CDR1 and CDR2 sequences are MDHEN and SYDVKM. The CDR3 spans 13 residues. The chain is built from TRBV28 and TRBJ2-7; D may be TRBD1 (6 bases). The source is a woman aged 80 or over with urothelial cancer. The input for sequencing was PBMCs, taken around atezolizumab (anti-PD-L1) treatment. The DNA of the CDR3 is TGTGCCAGCAGGCCCCAGGGGACCTACGAGCAGTACTTC. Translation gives CASRPQGTYEQYF.